A selection of T cell receptor beta chains follows, all from one sample in a study of Graves' ophthalmopathy and Graves' hyperthyroidism. Via MiXCR, TCRdb re-called the multiplex PCR reads, giving one row per CDR3 protein. Here the sample spans a few hundred thousand distinct CDR3 sequences, less than 45% being singletons. The sequenced sample consisted of peripheral blood or thyroid tissue (not recorded which). The receptors were gathered from an adult man with Graves' hyperthyroidism. Each CDR3 is given with its conserved first and last residue. A D gene is named only where the DNA matches it firmly.

cdr3_aa d_call v_call
CASQRDRGPGGNQPQHF TRBD1 TRBV10-3
CASSLTVSGELFF . TRBV12-3/TRBV12-4
CASRGPGQGEGGYTF TRBD1 TRBV4-2
CASSTSAGPPYEQYF . TRBV19
CSGGTYEQYF . TRBV29-1
CAFREGREETQYF TRBD2 TRBV10-3
CASSRDNAYEQYF . TRBV2
CSARDPRGSKGYTF . TRBV20-1
CASSEGPFSYF . TRBV2
CASSSPGRENIQYF . TRBV7-8
CASSLYNMRNEKLFF . TRBV7-8
CSVGLAGGPETQYF TRBD2 TRBV29-1
CASSVVGSAQETQYF . TRBV9
CASSNAGGLGNTIYF . TRBV13
CATSPAGPIYEQYF . TRBV15
CASSGEGYGYTF . TRBV7-9
CASSRGTLRWDGYTF . TRBV3-1
CAAGGSRSYNSPLHF TRBD1 TRBV6-5
CASSTYGQRPNTEAFF . TRBV19
CSVGRMTDTNYGYTF . TRBV29-1
CAIGGQGNYEQYF TRBD1 TRBV10-3
CASSVDEGAYGYTF . TRBV9
CATSDPLHTEAFF . TRBV24-1
CASSYGTGILGTEAFF TRBD1 TRBV7-2
CSRHSGGLSYEQYF TRBD2 TRBV29-1
CSASPQASLHF . TRBV20-1
CSVSGLSFSYEQYF . TRBV29-1
CASSPLTSGRHDEQYF TRBD2 TRBV7-2
CASSDYSGSRDEQYF TRBD2 TRBV6-7
CAISEGFGLAGASTDTQYF TRBD2 TRBV10-3
CASSQQGVKHGYTF TRBD1 TRBV4-1
CASSGGLGYEQYF . TRBV2